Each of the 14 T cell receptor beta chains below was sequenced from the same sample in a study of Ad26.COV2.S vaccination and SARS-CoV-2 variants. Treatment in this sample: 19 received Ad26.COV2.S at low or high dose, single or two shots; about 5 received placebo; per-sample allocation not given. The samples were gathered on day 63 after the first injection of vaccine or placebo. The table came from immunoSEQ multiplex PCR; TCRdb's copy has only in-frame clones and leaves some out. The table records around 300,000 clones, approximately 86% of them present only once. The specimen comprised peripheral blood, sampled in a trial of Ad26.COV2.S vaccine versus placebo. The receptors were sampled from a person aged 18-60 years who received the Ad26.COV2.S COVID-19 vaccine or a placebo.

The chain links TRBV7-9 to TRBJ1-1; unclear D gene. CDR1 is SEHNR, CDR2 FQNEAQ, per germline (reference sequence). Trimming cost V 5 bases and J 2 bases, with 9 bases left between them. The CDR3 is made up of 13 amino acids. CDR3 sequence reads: CASSLARNTEAFF. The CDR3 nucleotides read TGTGCCAGCAGCCTCGCTCGTAACACTGAAGCTTTCTTT.

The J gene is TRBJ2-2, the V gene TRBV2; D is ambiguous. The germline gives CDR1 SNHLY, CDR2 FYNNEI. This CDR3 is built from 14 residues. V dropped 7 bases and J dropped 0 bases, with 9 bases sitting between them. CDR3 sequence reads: CASNSGTNTGELFF. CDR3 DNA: TGTGCCAGCAATTCCGGTACGAACACCGGGGAGCTGTTTTTT. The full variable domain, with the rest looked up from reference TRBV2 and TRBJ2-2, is EPEVTQTPSHQVTQMGQEVILRCVPISNHLYFYWYRQILGQKVEFLVSFYNNEISEKSEIFDDQFSVERPDGSNFTLKIRSTKLEDSAMYFCASNSGTNTGELFFGEGSRLTVL.

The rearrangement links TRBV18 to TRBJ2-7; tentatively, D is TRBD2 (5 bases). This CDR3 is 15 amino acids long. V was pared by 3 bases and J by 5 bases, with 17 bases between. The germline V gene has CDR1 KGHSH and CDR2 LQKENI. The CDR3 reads CASSPSRPGVDEQYF. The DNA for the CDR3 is TGTGCCAGCTCACCCAGCCGCCCCGGGGTGGACGAGCAGTACTTC.

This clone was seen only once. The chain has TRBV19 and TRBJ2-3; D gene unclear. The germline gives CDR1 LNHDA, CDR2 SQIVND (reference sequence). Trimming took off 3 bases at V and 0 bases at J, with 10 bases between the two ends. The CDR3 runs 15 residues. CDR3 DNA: TGTGCCAGTAGTATCCGGAAACCTAGCACAGATACGCAGTATTTT. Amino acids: CASSIRKPSTDTQYF.

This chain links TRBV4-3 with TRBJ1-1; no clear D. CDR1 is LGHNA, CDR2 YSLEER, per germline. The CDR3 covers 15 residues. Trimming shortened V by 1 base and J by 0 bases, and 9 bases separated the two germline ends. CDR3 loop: CASSQGPGMNTEAFF. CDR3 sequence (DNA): TGCGCCAGCAGCCAAGGTCCGGGAATGAACACTGAAGCTTTCTTT.

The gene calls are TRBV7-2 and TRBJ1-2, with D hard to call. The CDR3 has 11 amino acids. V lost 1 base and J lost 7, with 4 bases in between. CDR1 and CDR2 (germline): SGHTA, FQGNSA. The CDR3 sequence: CASSLGTGYTF. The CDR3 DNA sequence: TGTGCCAGCAGCTTAGGTACTGGCTACACCTTC.

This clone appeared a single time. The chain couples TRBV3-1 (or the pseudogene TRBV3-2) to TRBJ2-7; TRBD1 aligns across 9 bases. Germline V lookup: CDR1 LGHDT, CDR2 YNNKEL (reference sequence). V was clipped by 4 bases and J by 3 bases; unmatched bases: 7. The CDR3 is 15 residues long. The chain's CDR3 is CASSLTGTGHYEQYF. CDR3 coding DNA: TGTGCCAGCAGCCTTACCGGGACAGGGCACTACGAGCAGTACTTC.

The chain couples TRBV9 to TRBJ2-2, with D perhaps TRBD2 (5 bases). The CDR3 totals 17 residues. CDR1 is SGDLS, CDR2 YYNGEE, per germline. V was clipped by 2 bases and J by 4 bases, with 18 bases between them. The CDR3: CASSVRSGSLVTGELFF. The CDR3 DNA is TGTGCCAGCAGCGTTCGCTCGGGGTCGCTAGTCACCGGGGAGCTGTTTTTT.

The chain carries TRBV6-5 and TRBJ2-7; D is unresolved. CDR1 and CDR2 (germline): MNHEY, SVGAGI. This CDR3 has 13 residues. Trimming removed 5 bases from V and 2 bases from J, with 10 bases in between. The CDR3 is CASSKLGTYEQYF. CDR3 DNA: TGTGCCAGCAGTAAACTGGGAACCTACGAGCAGTACTTC.

CDR3 amino acids: CASSFSGRGVAGELFF. The CDR3 DNA reads TGTGCCAGCAGCTTTAGCGGGAGAGGGGTCGCCGGGGAGCTGTTTTTT. V is TRBV7-9 and J is TRBJ2-2; 9 bases align to TRBD2. CDR3 length equals 16 residues. Germline CDR1 is SEHNR and CDR2 is FQNEAQ (reference sequence). V gave up 3 bases and J gave up 6 bases; unmatched junction bases: 8.

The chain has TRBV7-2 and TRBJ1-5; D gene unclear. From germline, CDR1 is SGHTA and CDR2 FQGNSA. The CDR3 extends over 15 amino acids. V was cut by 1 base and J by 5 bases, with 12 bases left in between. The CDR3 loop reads CASSLEARRDQPQHF. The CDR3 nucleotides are TGTGCCAGCAGCTTAGAAGCGAGGAGGGATCAGCCCCAGCATTTT.

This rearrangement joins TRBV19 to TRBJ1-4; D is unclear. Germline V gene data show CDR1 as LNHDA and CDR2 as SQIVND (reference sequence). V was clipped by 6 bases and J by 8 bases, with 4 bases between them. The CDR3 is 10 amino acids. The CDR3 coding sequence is TGTGCCAGTAGAGGAGAAAAACTGTTTTTT. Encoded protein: CASRGEKLFF.

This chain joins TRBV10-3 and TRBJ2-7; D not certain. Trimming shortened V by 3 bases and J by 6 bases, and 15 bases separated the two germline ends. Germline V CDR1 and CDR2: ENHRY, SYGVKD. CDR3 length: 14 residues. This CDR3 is CAISERDIELEQYF. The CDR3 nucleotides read TGTGCCATCAGTGAACGAGACATTGAACTCGAGCAGTACTTC.

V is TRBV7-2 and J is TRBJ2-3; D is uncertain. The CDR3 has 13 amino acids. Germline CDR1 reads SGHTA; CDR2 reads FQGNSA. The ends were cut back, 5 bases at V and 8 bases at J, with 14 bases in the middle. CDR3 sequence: CASSPSSYGTQYF. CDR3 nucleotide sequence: TGTGCCAGCAGCCCCTCATCCTATGGTACGCAGTATTTT. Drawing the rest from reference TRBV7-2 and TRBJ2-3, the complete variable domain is GAGVSQSPSNKVTEKGKDVELRCDPISGHTALYWYRQSLGQGLEFLIYFQGNSAPDKSGLPSDRFSAERTGGSVSTLTIQRTQQEDSAVYLCASSPSSYGTQYFGPGTRLTVL.